This T cell receptor beta chain was found in a study of glioma-infiltrating T cells. The iRepertoire nested amplicon-rescue multiplex PCR amplified TCR alpha and beta CDR3s from RNA. TCRdb called the multiplex PCR reads again in MiXCR, with one record for every CDR3 protein. Of 150,000 to 200,000 distinct CDR3 sequences in the sample, around 42% are singletons; the top ten hold under 6.5%. This clonotype has at least ten counts. The clonotype was recovered from a human donor with low-grade glioma or glioblastoma, undergoing nonglioma brain surgery, or in good health (not recorded which). The specimen was glioma tissue, nonneoplastic brain tissue, or PBMCs (not recorded which).

The CDR3 nucleotides are TGCAGTGCTAGTAGACGGGTTAACACCGGGGAGCTGTTTTTT. Its translation is CSASRRVNTGELFF. This chain joins TRBV20-1 and TRBJ2-2; D uncertain. Germline lookup yields CDR1 DFQATT and CDR2 SNEGSKA (reference sequence). CDR3 length equals 14 residues. Trimming took off 3 bases at V and 2 bases at J, with 10 bases between the two ends.